The table lists the clone carrying this T cell receptor beta chain with a few counts. V shed 5 bases and J shed 0 bases, with 11 bases lying between them. The CDR3 totals 15 residues. The germline V gene encodes CDR1 MDHEN and CDR2 SYDVKM. This record comes from a study of cytomegalovirus exposure and HLA in healthy donors. Sequencing used immunoSEQ multiplex PCR; TCRdb keeps in-frame clones, though not all of them. The data contain around 300,000 clones, about 86% of them seen just once; the ten biggest clones take up 1%. The receptor's source is a young woman in good health and CMV-seronegative. The genes are TRBV28 and TRBJ2-1; D is unclear. Specimen: PBMCs. Here the CDR3 reads CASSLGMSSYNEQFF. CDR3 in DNA: TGTGCCAGCAGTCTAGGCATGAGCTCCTACAATGAGCAGTTCTTC.